This entry lists 20 T cell receptor beta chains sequenced from one sample in a study of persistence of HIV-infected CD4 T cells. No antigen has been assigned to these receptors. Sequencing used immunoSEQ version 4 in survey mode. Assay: immunoSEQ multiplex PCR; the TCRdb copy retains only in-frame clones and omits some. The sample carries about 45,000 clones, about 90% recorded once. Nonspecific anti-CD3/anti-CD28 bead stimulation represents the broad CD4+ T cell repertoire. Sorting of responding CD4+ T cells relied on upregulated CD40 ligand together with CD69. Specimen: CD4+ T cells sorted from PBMCs after 18-hour stimulation, collected from a patient who received antiretroviral therapy. The source is an adult woman with HIV who was CMV-seropositive.

This sequence joins TRBV19 and TRBJ1-5; D is ambiguous. CDR1 is LNHDA, CDR2 SQIVND, per germline (reference sequence). V was trimmed by 6 bases and J by 0 bases, leaving 12 bases between them. The CDR3 covers 15 residues. CDR3 coding DNA: TGTGCCAGTAGCCATAAGGACCTTAGCAATCAGCCCCAGCATTTT. It is translated as CASSHKDLSNQPQHF. The full variable domain, in which reference TRBV19 and TRBJ1-5 provide the parts outside the CDR3, is DGGITQSPKYLFRKEGQNVTLSCEQNLNHDAMYWYRQDPGQGLRLIYYSQIVNDFQKGDIAEGYSVSREKKESFPLTVTSAQKNPTAFYLCASSHKDLSNQPQHFGDGTRLSIL.

The genes are TRBV5-1 and TRBJ2-7, with TRBD1 identical over 7 bases. CDR1 is SGHRS and CDR2 is YFSETQ in the germline V gene. Trimming at V came to 4 bases and at J to 3 bases, leaving 10 bases not matched to a gene. The CDR3 runs to 15 residues. CDR3 DNA sequence: TGCGCCAGCAGCCTATCGACAGGGTTGATCTACGAGCAGTACTTC. This sequence encodes CASSLSTGLIYEQYF.

The rearrangement uses TRBV2 and TRBJ2-7, with D possibly matching TRBD2 (7 bases). The V gene's germline CDR1 is SNHLY and CDR2 FYNNEI. Trimming cost V 0 bases and J 2 bases, with 11 bases left between them. The CDR3 loop spans 15 amino acids. CDR3 in DNA: TGTGCCAGCAGTGAAGCGGGAGGGGGTGCCTACGAGCAGTACTTC. It encodes CASSEAGGGAYEQYF.

V and J are TRBV3-1 (or the pseudogene TRBV3-2) and TRBJ2-1; 7 nucleotides line up with TRBD1. The CDR3 contains 15 residues. Germline CDR1 LGHDT, CDR2 YNNKEL (reference sequence). The V gene end was trimmed by 0 bases and the J gene end by 12 bases; junction bases not matched to a gene: 11. The CDR3 spells CASSQENRGGIRQFF. The CDR3 bases are TGTGCCAGCAGCCAAGAGAACAGGGGTGGAATTAGGCAGTTCTTC.

V and J are TRBV6-6 and TRBJ2-7; D is undetermined. V dropped 6 bases and J dropped 0 bases, with 18 bases sitting between them. CDR1 is MNHNY, CDR2 SVGAGI, per germline (reference sequence). The length of the CDR3 is 16 residues. CDR3 nucleotide sequence: TGTGCCAGCAGCCGTACGACACCCACCCACTCCTACGAGCAGTACTTC. Translating gives CASSRTTPTHSYEQYF.

The chain joins TRBV21-1 to TRBJ2-1; TRBD1, the D gene given by the table, was not confirmed from the DNA. TRBV21-1 corresponds to a pseudogene. The CDR3 extends over 13 amino acids. CDR3 in DNA: TGTGCCGCCACTAACCCCAGGGTCAATGAGCAGTTCTTC. Protein product: CAATNPRVNEQFF.

This clone has just a few counts. The J gene is TRBJ1-3, the V gene TRBV7-8; tentative D call: TRBD1 (5 bases). This CDR3 has 19 amino acids. V lost 2 bases and J lost 0, with 20 bases in between. Germline assignment: CDR1 SGHVS and CDR2 FQNEAQ. This chain's CDR3 is CASSLPRPGRRYSGNTIYF. CDR3 DNA: TGTGCCAGCAGCTTACCACGACCGGGACGGCGATACTCTGGAAACACCATATATTTT.

The chain recombines TRBV5-8 with TRBJ2-4; D is perhaps TRBD2 (5 bases). The CDR3 is 15 amino acids. V lost 0 bases, J lost 6 bases, and 13 bases lay in between. Germline CDR1 is SGHTS and CDR2 is YDEGEE. In nucleotides, the CDR3 is TGTGCCAGCAGCTTGGATTCGGGTGGAGGAAACATTCAGTACTTC. It yields the protein CASSLDSGGGNIQYF.

V is TRBV2 and J is TRBJ1-5; D may be TRBD1 (6 bases). V shed 7 bases and J shed 0 bases, with 22 bases lying between them. Germline V lookup: CDR1 SNHLY, CDR2 FYNNEI. This CDR3 is 18 amino acids long. CDR3 loop: CASKQNDRRGYSNQPQHF. CDR3 nucleotide sequence: TGTGCCAGCAAACAGAATGACAGGCGGGGGTATAGCAATCAGCCCCAGCATTTT.

This clone was seen a handful of times. The chain employs TRBV27 and TRBJ2-1, with 7 positions matching TRBD1. V trimming: 5 bases; J trimming: 8 bases; junction bases outside the gene matches: 12. CDR1 is MNHEY and CDR2 is SMNVEV in the germline V gene (reference sequence). The length of the CDR3 is 15 residues. CDR3 DNA sequence: TGTGCCAGCAGTCCTAGACCGACAGGGTATGATGAGCAGTTCTTC. It specifies CASSPRPTGYDEQFF.

The chain links TRBV28 to TRBJ2-1; TRBD1 matches at 7 bases. V was clipped by 5 bases and J by 2 bases; unmatched bases: 6. The CDR3 spans 15 residues. Germline CDR1 and CDR2: MDHEN and SYDVKM. The chain's CDR3 is CASSAPGQTYNEQFF. CDR3 DNA: TGTGCCAGCAGTGCTCCGGGACAGACCTACAATGAGCAGTTCTTC.

The rearrangement uses TRBV6-6 and TRBJ2-7; D may match TRBD1 or TRBD2 (7 bases each). Trimming took off 4 bases at V and 7 bases at J, with 17 bases between the two ends. Germline V gene data show CDR1 as MNHNY and CDR2 as SVGAGI (reference sequence). The CDR3 sequence is 14 residues long. The CDR3 DNA sequence: TGTGCCAGCAGTTTCCCAGGGGGGGCGTATGAGCAGTACTTC. Translating gives CASSFPGGAYEQYF.

This clone has just a few counts. The V gene is TRBV20-1, the J gene TRBJ1-5; D not resolved. The CDR3 has 10 residues. V lost 3 bases and J 6 bases, leaving 3 bases between the germline ends. Germline V gene data show CDR1 as DFQATT and CDR2 as SNEGSKA (reference sequence). CDR3 sequence: CSARGQPQHF. The DNA of the CDR3 is TGCAGTGCTAGGGGTCAGCCCCAGCATTTT.

This clone has only a few counts. The chain combines TRBV11-3 with TRBJ2-4; D might be TRBD1 (6 bases). This CDR3 is 17 amino acids long. V was pared by 6 bases and J by 7 bases, with 25 bases between. Germline V gives CDR1 SGHNT, CDR2 YENEEA. The CDR3 DNA reads TGTGCCAGCAGGCGGTCATCCGGGACACCTAAATTGAACATTCAGTACTTC. Translation: CASRRSSGTPKLNIQYF.

As for this clone: A junction boundary mismatches the germline segment, possibly from a read error. This rearrangement joins TRBV10-3 to TRBJ2-6; D uncertain. This CDR3 has 13 residues. The germline V gene encodes CDR1 ENHRY and CDR2 SYGVKD. CDR3 nucleotides: TGTGCCATCACTGAGACTGGGGCCAACGTCCTGACTTTC. Its protein is CAITETGANVLTF.

The chain links TRBV28 to TRBJ2-1; D tentatively fits TRBD1 or TRBD2 (5 bases each). CDR1 is MDHEN, CDR2 SYDVKM, per germline. The V and J ends lost 5 bases and 0 bases respectively, with 26 bases between them. The CDR3 spans 20 residues. In DNA, the CDR3 is TGTGCCAGCAGTCCCCCCGTGGGGAGCGGACAAAGAAGCTCCTACAATGAGCAGTTCTTC. This gives the protein CASSPPVGSGQRSSYNEQFF. The full variable domain, rest sourced from reference TRBV28 and TRBJ2-1, is DVKVTQSSRYLVKRTGEKVFLECVQDMDHENMFWYRQDPGLGLRLIYFSYDVKMKEKGDIPEGYSVSREKKERFSLILESASTNQTSMYLCASSPPVGSGQRSSYNEQFFGPGTRLTVL.

The chain combines TRBV27 with TRBJ1-5; 8 bases match TRBD1. The ends lost 6 bases at V and 1 base at J; junction bases unmatched: 5. Germline lookup yields CDR1 MNHEY and CDR2 SMNVEV (reference sequence). The CDR3 contains 15 residues. CDR3 loop: CASSRQGLSNQPQHF. Here the CDR3 DNA reads TGTGCCAGCAGCCGACAGGGGCTGAGCAATCAGCCCCAGCATTTT.

The rearrangement uses TRBV6-5 and TRBJ2-3; 7 nucleotides agree with TRBD1. This CDR3 spans 15 amino acids. Looked up from germline, CDR1 is MNHEY and CDR2 is SVGAGI. With V trimmed by 7 bases and J by 1 base, 8 bases remained unmatched. For the CDR3, the DNA is TGTGCCAGCATAGGGGGCGGTCTAGGCACAGATACGCAGTATTTT. As protein: CASIGGGLGTDTQYF.

The gene calls are TRBV28 and TRBJ2-7, with a possible D match to TRBD2 (6 bases). This CDR3 comprises 16 residues. CDR1 and CDR2 from the germline V gene are MDHEN and SYDVKM. The V gene lost 1 base and the J gene lost 1 base, with 14 bases spanning the gap. CDR3 coding DNA: TGTGCCAGCAGTTTATCGGGGGATTACCATTCCTACGAGCAGTACTTC. It translates to CASSLSGDYHSYEQYF.

This clone was seen more than once but under ten times. This chain links TRBV6-1 with TRBJ1-5; D unresolved. The length of the CDR3 is 14 residues. The V gene's germline CDR1 is MNHNS and CDR2 SASEGT. Trimming removed 5 bases at V and 3 bases at J, with 11 bases between. Here the CDR3 DNA reads TGTGCCAGCAGTTCGGAGCAACTCAATCAGCCCCAGCATTTT. This encodes CASSSEQLNQPQHF.